Listed below are T cell receptor beta chains from one sample, sequenced in a study of HIV-infected patients and healthy controls. TCRdb re-analysed the 5' RACE reads in MiXCR, keeping a single row per CDR3 protein. The table includes about 17,000 distinct CDR3 sequences, about 15% detected once. Sequenced sample: CD8+ T cells from blood. These receptors were collected from a human donor in good health. Both conserved end residues are part of each CDR3.

J gene: TRBJ2-1; V gene: TRBV4-2; CDR3 length: 17; CDR3 protein: CASSQPLGRGDYNEQFF
J gene: TRBJ2-1; V gene: TRBV4-3; CDR3 length: 17; CDR3 protein: CASSQDPTSGGYNEQFF
J gene: TRBJ2-7; V gene: TRBV29-1; CDR3 length: 14; CDR3 protein: CSGAGSPDGYEQYF
J gene: TRBJ1-1; V gene: TRBV6-1; CDR3 length: 14; CDR3 protein: CASSEVMGNTEAFF
J gene: TRBJ2-1; V gene: TRBV7-9; CDR3 length: 17; CDR3 protein: CASSPGAGGNPYNEQFF
J gene: TRBJ2-7; V gene: TRBV7-2; CDR3 length: 15; CDR3 protein: CASSATGTAFYEQYF
J gene: TRBJ2-7; V gene: TRBV11-2; CDR3 length: 11; CDR3 protein: CASSPGLGQYF
J gene: TRBJ1-3; V gene: TRBV20-1; CDR3 length: 15; CDR3 protein: CSARVRQNEGNTIYF
J gene: TRBJ2-2; V gene: TRBV29-1; CDR3 length: 14; CDR3 protein: CSTLGGVNTGELFF
J gene: TRBJ2-7; V gene: TRBV27; CDR3 length: 14; CDR3 protein: CAARPGQAGGQQYF
J gene: TRBJ2-1; V gene: TRBV9; CDR3 length: 14; CDR3 protein: CASSVGGEDDEQFF
J gene: TRBJ2-1; V gene: TRBV21-1; CDR3 length: 19; CDR3 protein: CASNSNSLAGPRPNNEQFF
J gene: TRBJ1-2; V gene: TRBV19; CDR3 length: 14; CDR3 protein: CASSPGGGLGGYTF
J gene: TRBJ2-3; V gene: TRBV7-9; CDR3 length: 17; CDR3 protein: CASSSMIGSAPTDTQYF
J gene: TRBJ2-1; V gene: TRBV20-1; CDR3 length: 13; CDR3 protein: CSARDQSDNEQFF
J gene: TRBJ2-1; V gene: TRBV29-1; CDR3 length: 14; CDR3 protein: CSVVGLAGPNEQFF
J gene: TRBJ2-4; V gene: TRBV13; CDR3 length: 15; CDR3 protein: CASSFSSAAKNIQYF
J gene: TRBJ1-1; V gene: TRBV6-2/TRBV6-3; CDR3 length: 18; CDR3 protein: CASSYGWGQGPGNTEAFF
J gene: TRBJ1-2; V gene: TRBV2; CDR3 length: 10; CDR3 protein: CASSNYGYTF
J gene: TRBJ2-3; V gene: TRBV9; CDR3 length: 14; CDR3 protein: CASSHFTRSDTQYF
J gene: TRBJ1-1; V gene: TRBV3-1; CDR3 length: 13; CDR3 protein: CASSQAAGAEAFF
J gene: TRBJ2-1; V gene: TRBV6-2/TRBV6-3; CDR3 length: 13; CDR3 protein: CASSYGGGREQFF
J gene: TRBJ1-1; V gene: TRBV6-2/TRBV6-3; CDR3 length: 15; CDR3 protein: CASSYSTVGGTEAFF
J gene: TRBJ2-7; V gene: TRBV5-6; CDR3 length: 17; CDR3 protein: CASSSVTHPSTLYEQYF
J gene: TRBJ2-3; V gene: TRBV6-4; CDR3 length: 16; CDR3 protein: CASSDSGTSGTDTQYF
J gene: TRBJ1-5; V gene: TRBV30; CDR3 length: 15; CDR3 protein: CAWSPGHYSNQPQHF
J gene: TRBJ1-1; V gene: TRBV29-1; CDR3 length: 12; CDR3 protein: CSVAAGGTEAFF
J gene: TRBJ1-5; V gene: TRBV7-7; CDR3 length: 14; CDR3 protein: CASGTGTGYQPQHF
J gene: TRBJ1-4; V gene: TRBV28; CDR3 length: 15; CDR3 protein: CASSLWAVDNEKLFF
J gene: TRBJ2-7; V gene: TRBV30; CDR3 length: 12; CDR3 protein: CAWSRDRGEQYF
J gene: TRBJ2-1; V gene: TRBV18; CDR3 length: 14; CDR3 protein: CASSPPEGLNEQFF
J gene: TRBJ1-1; V gene: TRBV4-2; CDR3 length: 12; CDR3 protein: CASSQVGTEAFF
J gene: TRBJ2-7; V gene: TRBV6-2/TRBV6-3; CDR3 length: 12; CDR3 protein: CASSLQNIEQYF
J gene: TRBJ2-7; V gene: TRBV5-6; CDR3 length: 12; CDR3 protein: CASSQRSYEQYF
J gene: TRBJ2-2; V gene: TRBV12-5; CDR3 length: 14; CDR3 protein: CASRSGGNTGELFF
J gene: TRBJ2-3; V gene: TRBV13; CDR3 length: 14; CDR3 protein: CASSLDRNTDTQYF